These 9 T cell receptor beta chains were sequenced from one sample in a study of cytomegalovirus exposure and HLA in healthy donors. The PCR employed 60 Vbeta primers together with 13 Jbeta primers. Only in-frame clones appear in the TCRdb table, and some are missing; sequencing was by immunoSEQ multiplex PCR. The table records around 180,000 clones, about four fifths of them present only once. Input material: PBMCs. These receptors were collected from a man aged 18 to 35 in good health and CMV-seronegative.

The chain uses TRBV7-2 and TRBJ2-7; TRBD2 agrees at 11 bases. The CDR3 sequence is 15 residues long. Trimming removed 2 bases from V and 6 bases from J; junction bases left unmatched: 6. Germline CDR1 is SGHTA and CDR2 is FQGNSA. The CDR3 sequence: CASSLSSLAGGEQYF. As DNA, the CDR3 is TGTGCCAGCAGCTTAAGTAGTCTAGCGGGAGGCGAGCAGTACTTC.

CDR3 nucleotides: TGTGCCAGCAGCCCTCGACAGGGTGTCGGGGATGAGCAGTTCTTC. It translates to CASSPRQGVGDEQFF. The genes are TRBV5-4 and TRBJ2-1, with 7 bases aligning to TRBD1. CDR3 length: 15 amino acids. Per the germline V gene, CDR1 is SGHNT and CDR2 is YYREEE (reference sequence). V lost 4 bases and J lost 8; bases outside the gene matches: 12. The variable domain in full, completed from reference TRBV5-4 and TRBJ2-1, reads ETGVTQSPTHLIKTRGQQVTLRCSSQSGHNTVSWYQQALGQGPQFIFQYYREEENGRGNFPPRFSGLQFPNYSSELNVNALELDDSALYLCASSPRQGVGDEQFFGPGTRLTVL.

The chain uses TRBV7-2 and TRBJ2-1; tentative D call: TRBD2 (6 bases). Germline values: CDR1 SGHTA, CDR2 FQGNSA. V was cut by 5 bases and J by 4 bases, with 9 bases left in between. The CDR3 extends over 13 amino acids. The CDR3 DNA follows: TGTGCCAGCAGCGCGGGGTTATACAATGAGCAGTTCTTC. This translates into CASSAGLYNEQFF.

This clone was seen just once. The chain carries TRBV5-1 and TRBJ2-1; 9 bases agree with TRBD2. CDR1 and CDR2 (germline): SGHRS, YFSETQ. The CDR3 length is 15 residues. After removal of 3 bases from V and 6 bases from J, the junction contained 7 bases not matched to a gene. The CDR3 sequence is CASSSPLSGSNEQFF. The CDR3 coding sequence is TGCGCCAGCAGCTCTCCCCTTAGCGGGAGCAATGAGCAGTTCTTC. Looking up the rest from reference TRBV5-1 and TRBJ2-1 gives the full variable domain: KAGVTQTPRYLIKTRGQQVTLSCSPISGHRSVSWYQQTPGQGLQFLFEYFSETQRNKGNFPGRFSGRQFSNSRSEMNVSTLELGDSALYLCASSSPLSGSNEQFFGPGTRLTVL.

This clone occurred a few times. V and J are TRBV5-4 and TRBJ1-3; D is ambiguous. V lost 1 base, J lost 0 bases, and 8 bases lay in between. Per germline, CDR1 SGHNT and CDR2 YYREEE (reference sequence). This CDR3 comprises 15 residues. CDR3 nucleotide sequence: TGTGCCAGCAGCTTGCTGAGGGACTCTGGAAACACCATATATTTT. It specifies CASSLLRDSGNTIYF.

The rearrangement uses TRBV7-9 and TRBJ2-7; TRBD1 matches at 12 bases. The CDR3 spans 15 residues. The V segment lost 5 bases and the J segment 5 bases; nucleotides outside the gene matches: 7. CDR1 is SEHNR, CDR2 FQNEAQ, per germline (reference sequence). CDR3 nucleotides: TGTGCCAGCAGCCCTAAGGGGACAGGGGGCGACGAGCAGTACTTC. It encodes CASSPKGTGGDEQYF.

The chain combines TRBV9 with TRBJ2-1, with TRBD2 matching 10 bases. The CDR3 is 15 amino acids. With V trimmed by 3 bases and J by 4 bases, 4 bases remained unmatched. Germline-derived CDR1 and CDR2 are SGDLS and YYNGEE. CDR3 nucleotides: TGTGCCAGCAGCGCCCGGACTAGCGGATACAATGAGCAGTTCTTC. It translates to CASSARTSGYNEQFF.

This clone was counted a single time. The chain recombines TRBV11-2 with TRBJ1-2, with TRBD1 identical over 9 bases. The V gene's germline CDR1 is SGHAT and CDR2 FQNNGV. Losses at the gene ends were 5 bases for V and 3 bases for J; bases not matched to a gene: 7. The CDR3 runs 15 residues. CDR3 nucleotides: TGTGCCAGCAGCCAGACCGGGACAGGGTACTATGGCTACACCTTC. Residues: CASSQTGTGYYGYTF.

This rearrangement joins TRBV7-3 to TRBJ2-1; 7 positions agree with TRBD2. V shed 1 base and J 1 base; nucleotides not matched to a gene: 4. Looked up from germline, CDR1 is SGHTA and CDR2 is FQGTGA. The CDR3 spans 16 residues. The CDR3 sequence is CASSLNWGGSYNEQFF. DNA for the CDR3: TGTGCCAGCAGCTTAAACTGGGGAGGGTCCTACAATGAGCAGTTCTTC.